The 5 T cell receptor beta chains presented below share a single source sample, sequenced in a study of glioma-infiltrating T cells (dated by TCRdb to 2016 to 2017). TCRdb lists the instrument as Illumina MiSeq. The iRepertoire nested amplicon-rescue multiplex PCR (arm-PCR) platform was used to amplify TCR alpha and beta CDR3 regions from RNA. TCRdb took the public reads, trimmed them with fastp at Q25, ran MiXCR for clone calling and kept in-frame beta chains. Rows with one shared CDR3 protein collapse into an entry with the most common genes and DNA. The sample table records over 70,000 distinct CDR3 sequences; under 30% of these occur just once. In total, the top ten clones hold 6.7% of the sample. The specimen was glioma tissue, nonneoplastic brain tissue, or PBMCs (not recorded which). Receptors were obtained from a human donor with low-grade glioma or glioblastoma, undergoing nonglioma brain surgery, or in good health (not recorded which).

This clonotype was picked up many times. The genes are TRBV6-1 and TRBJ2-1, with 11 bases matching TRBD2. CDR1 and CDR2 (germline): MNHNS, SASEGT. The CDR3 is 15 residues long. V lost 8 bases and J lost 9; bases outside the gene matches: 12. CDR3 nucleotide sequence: TGTGCCAGCTATCAACTAGCGGGAGTACGAAGTGAGCAGTTCTTC. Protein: CASYQLAGVRSEQFF.

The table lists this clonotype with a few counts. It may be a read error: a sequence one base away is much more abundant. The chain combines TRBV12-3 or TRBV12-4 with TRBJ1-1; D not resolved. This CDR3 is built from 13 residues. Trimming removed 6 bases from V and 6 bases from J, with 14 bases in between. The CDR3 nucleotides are TGTGCCAGCAGCCTCAGCGGGGAGTCTGAAGCTTTCTTT. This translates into CASSLSGESEAFF.

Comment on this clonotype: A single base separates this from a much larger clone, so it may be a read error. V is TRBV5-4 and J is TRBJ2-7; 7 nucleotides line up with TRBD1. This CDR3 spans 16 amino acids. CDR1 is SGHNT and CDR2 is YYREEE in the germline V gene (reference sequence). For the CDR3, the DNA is TGTGCCAGCAGCATACCGCTACAGGGGCGAACCTACAAGCAGTACTTC. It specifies CASSIPLQGRTYKQYF.

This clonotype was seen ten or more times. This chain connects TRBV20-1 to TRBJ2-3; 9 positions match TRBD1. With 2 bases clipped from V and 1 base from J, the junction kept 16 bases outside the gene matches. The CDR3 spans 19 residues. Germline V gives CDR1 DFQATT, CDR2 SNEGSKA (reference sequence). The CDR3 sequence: CSARSSTGTGRVGTDTQYF. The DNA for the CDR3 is TGCAGTGCTAGATCCAGTACCGGGACAGGGAGGGTAGGCACAGATACGCAGTATTTT.

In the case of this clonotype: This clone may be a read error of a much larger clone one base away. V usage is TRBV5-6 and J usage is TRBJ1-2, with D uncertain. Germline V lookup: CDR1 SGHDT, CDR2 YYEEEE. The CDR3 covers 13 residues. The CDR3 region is CVSSLAAPYGYTF. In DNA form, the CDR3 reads TGTGTCAGCAGCTTGGCAGCCCCCTATGGCTACACCTTC.